The present T cell receptor (beta chain) was sequenced within a study of identical twins. General study points: Zero-insertion analyses could be partly confounded by invariant MAIT and iNKT cells.

This clonotype was observed a handful of times. The antigen is undetermined. V was pared by 3 bases and J by 0 bases, with 8 bases between. This CDR3 contains 14 residues. A universal primer site arose from template switching, and cDNA bore unique molecular identifiers. TCRdb fed the 5' RACE reads into MiXCR, producing one record per CDR3 protein. The sample holds approximately 500,000 distinct CDR3 sequences, nearly 15% seen once. These data also formed part of another study, on yellow fever vaccine responses in identical twins.

Sequenced input: CD4+ T cells sorted from blood. The clonotype was recovered from a woman aged 18-30 years in good health. The V and J genes are TRBV12-3 or TRBV12-4 and TRBJ2-5; either TRBD1 or TRBD2 may fit D (5 bases each). CDR3 protein: CASSFRDHQETQYF. The CDR3 DNA reads TGTGCCAGCAGTTTCCGGGACCACCAAGAGACCCAGTACTTC.